The sequence of this T cell receptor beta chain was determined in a study of cytomegalovirus exposure and HLA in healthy donors (dated by TCRdb to about 2017). Study-wide context: According to a later analysis, the approximately 120 validation repertoires were produced on the same platform as the roughly 720 repertoires of the first cohort. In addition to the first cohort of approximately 670 subjects, a separate validation cohort of around 110 different subjects was used. The study aimed to test whether signatures of past pathogen exposure could be identified by cataloging public T cell receptors. The study combined high-throughput TCR immunosequencing, statistical association of individual TCRs with disease status, and machine learning to predict cytomegalovirus infection status.

Donors formed part of the validation cohort, which comprised 120 subjects and was distinct from the first cohort of under 850 subjects. The library was generated by the immunoSEQ multiplex PCR assay. Per the source publication's procedure: To diagnose cytomegalovirus status from the catalog of TCR beta chain sequences, a statistical classification framework was built. TCRdb holds this immuneACCESS table with in-frame rearrangements only. Some clones are missing; in checked studies, unresolved V genes explain under half, and the rest has no known cause. That table furnishes V, J and clone size, whereas the DNA furnished D and trimming. For this sample there are under 200,000 clones; 81% appear just once. The top ten clonotypes cover 0.95% to 1.5% of the sample. For this clone: Its recognized antigen is unknown. Base qualities are not provided; no much larger clone lies one nucleotide away.

Study-wide findings and limitations: In vitro tests confirmed that a few of the cytomegalovirus-associated TCR beta chains recognize cytomegalovirus antigens. The validation cohort had no HLA typing available for a later analysis, so co-occurrence within that cohort was assessed over all 130 or so repertoires. The study listed 164 TCR beta chains as associated with cytomegalovirus. The classifier was reported to diagnose cytomegalovirus status with high specificity and sensitivity in both the original cohort and the validation cohort. Subsequent analysis determined that TCRs grouped into clusters in the first cohort also showed a tendency toward co-occurrence across the roughly 110 validation repertoires, and 94% of cluster scores exceeded 0. While some public TCRs were present in many individuals, most TCR sequences turned up only very rarely across donors. It was suggested by the authors that the approach could potentially be generalized to other disease states and immunological phenotypes.

CDR1 and CDR2, per the germline V gene, are MDHEN and SYDVKM. Trimming costs V 2 bases and J 6 bases, and their ends lie 11 bases apart. CDR3 length: 15 amino acids, cysteine to phenylalanine. Only the CDR3 part of the read is kept: 45 bases, read in frame from the first base. The sample taken for sequencing was PBMCs. This sequence originates from a woman aged 30 to 39 in good health and CMV-seronegative. The rearranged chain carries TRBV28 and TRBJ1-6, and possibly TRBD1, on 6 matching bases. The nucleotides read TGTGCCAGCAGTTTACTTCAGGGGCCTAATTCACCCCTCCACTTT. Protein translation: CASSLLQGPNSPLHF.